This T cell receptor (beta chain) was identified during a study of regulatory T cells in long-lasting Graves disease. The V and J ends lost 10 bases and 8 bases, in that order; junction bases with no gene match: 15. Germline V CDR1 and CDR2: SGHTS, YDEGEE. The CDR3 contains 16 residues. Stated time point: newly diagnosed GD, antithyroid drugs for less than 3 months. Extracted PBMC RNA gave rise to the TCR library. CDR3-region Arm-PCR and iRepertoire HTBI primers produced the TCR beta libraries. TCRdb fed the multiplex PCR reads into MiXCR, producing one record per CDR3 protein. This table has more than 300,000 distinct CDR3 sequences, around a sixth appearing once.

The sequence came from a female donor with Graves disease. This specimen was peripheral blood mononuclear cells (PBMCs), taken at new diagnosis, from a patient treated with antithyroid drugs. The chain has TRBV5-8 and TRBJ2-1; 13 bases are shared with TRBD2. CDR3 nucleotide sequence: TGTGCCGGTGGACTAGCGGGAGATTTGGGGTGGGATGAGCAGTTCTTC. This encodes CAGGLAGDLGWDEQFF.